These 17 T cell receptor beta chains share one sample of origin, sequenced in a study of human T cells and chemical hapten exposure. From the RACE reads, TCRdb called clonotypes with MiXCR, one entry per CDR3 protein. The sample includes 180,000 or so distinct CDR3 sequences, under 25% of them seen just once. Time point indicated: patch test 1, 2 weeks after DPC sensitization. Treatment described: therapeutic diphenylcyclopropenone sensitization with weekly scalp DPC. The sample in question was whole blood, obtained in connection with sensitization to the hapten diphenylcyclopropenone (DPC). Source of these receptors: a woman in her 50s with alopecia areata. Some clones in this sample may be carry-over from other donors' samples.

The V and J genes are TRBV6-6 and TRBJ1-4; tentatively, D is TRBD1 (5 bases). In germline, CDR1 is MNHNY, CDR2 SVGAGI (reference sequence). The CDR3 sequence is 12 residues long. Trimming took off 5 bases at V and 8 bases at J, with 9 bases between the two ends. The CDR3 nucleotides read TGTGCCAGCAGTGACAACAGGGAAAAACTGTTTTTT. This gives the protein CASSDNREKLFF.

CDR3 protein: CSVESREGTDTQYF. The CDR3 DNA is TGCAGCGTTGAAAGTCGGGAGGGCACAGATACGCAGTATTTT. This chain joins TRBV29-1 and TRBJ2-3; 7 bases are a match to TRBD2. The CDR3 consists of 14 residues. From germline, CDR1 is SQVTM and CDR2 ANQGSEA. V shed 2 bases, J shed 1 base, and the junction held 3 bases outside the gene matches.

At least ten counts were recorded for this clonotype. The V call is TRBV29-1, the J call TRBJ2-2, with D tentatively TRBD1 or TRBD2 (5 bases each). The CDR3 has 14 residues. Deletions cut 7 bases from V and 2 bases from J, with 14 bases between. The germline V gene has CDR1 SQVTM and CDR2 ANQGSEA. In nucleotides, the CDR3 is TGCAGCGCTTCGACCGGGGCCAACACCGGGGAGCTGTTTTTT. It specifies CSASTGANTGELFF.

V is TRBV12-5 and J is TRBJ2-1; D not resolved. Trimming pared 1 base from V and 0 bases from J, leaving 7 bases between. CDR3 length: 15 residues. Germline V lookup: CDR1 LGHNT, CDR2 FRNRAP. The CDR3 region has the DNA TGTGCTAGTGGTTTGGAGCCGAGCTCCTACAATGAGCAGTTCTTC. Its translation: CASGLEPSSYNEQFF.

This chain joins TRBV2 and TRBJ2-7; D perhaps matches TRBD1 (6 bases). The CDR3 totals 14 residues. Germline V gives CDR1 SNHLY, CDR2 FYNNEI. Trimming cost V 7 bases and J 0 bases, with 13 bases left between them. The CDR3 reads CASKVDRSSYEQYF. DNA of the CDR3: TGTGCCAGCAAAGTCGACAGGAGCTCCTACGAGCAGTACTTC.

This rearrangement joins TRBV20-1 to TRBJ2-7; 7 positions agree with TRBD1. The CDR3 loop spans 13 amino acids. In germline, CDR1 is DFQATT, CDR2 SNEGSKA (reference sequence). V dropped 5 bases and J dropped 2; count of bases not matched to a gene: 6. CDR3 nucleotides: TGCAGTGCTGGCCCTGGACAGGCCTACGAGCAGTACTTC. It specifies CSAGPGQAYEQYF.

This clonotype was detected a few times. The chain employs TRBV18 and TRBJ2-3, with D perhaps matching TRBD2 (5 bases). Germline assignment: CDR1 KGHSH and CDR2 LQKENI. Trimming removed 1 base from V and 3 bases from J, with 8 bases in between. The CDR3 is made up of 14 amino acids. DNA of the CDR3: TGTGCCAGCTCACCACGCGGGCCGACAGATACGCAGTATTTT. It encodes CASSPRGPTDTQYF. Full variable domain (rest looked up from reference TRBV18 and TRBJ2-3): NAGVMQNPRHLVRRRGQEARLRCSPMKGHSHVYWYRQLPEEGLKFMVYLQKENIIDESGMPKERFSAEFPKEGPSILRIQQVVRGDSAAYFCASSPRGPTDTQYFGPGTRLTVL.

The chain joins TRBV5-1 to TRBJ1-1, with 8 bases lining up with TRBD1. The V segment lost 4 bases and the J segment 1 base; nucleotides outside the gene matches: 6. Germline V gene lookup returns CDR1 SGHRS and CDR2 YFSETQ. CDR3 length equals 15 residues. The CDR3: CASSGTGLTNTEAFF. CDR3 DNA sequence: TGCGCCAGCAGCGGGACAGGCCTAACGAACACTGAAGCTTTCTTT.

This clonotype has only a few counts. V is TRBV3-1 and J is TRBJ2-7; TRBD1 agrees at 8 bases. Germline V gene data show CDR1 as LGHDT and CDR2 as YNNKEL (reference sequence). The V gene end was trimmed by 0 bases and the J gene end by 1 base; junction bases not matched to a gene: 2. The CDR3 contains 15 residues. CDR3 sequence (DNA): TGTGCCAGCAGCCAAGAGGACAGGGAGTCCTACGAGCAGTACTTC. Its translation: CASSQEDRESYEQYF.

V usage is TRBV29-1 and J usage is TRBJ2-2; D perhaps matches TRBD1 (6 bases). The CDR3 consists of 13 residues. The germline V and J ends were trimmed by 3 bases and 2 bases, with 7 bases remaining between them. The V gene's germline CDR1 is SQVTM and CDR2 ANQGSEA. CDR3 sequence: CSVEDSNTGELFF. For the CDR3, the DNA is TGCAGCGTTGAGGACAGCAACACCGGGGAGCTGTTTTTT.

A few counts support this clonotype. The chain combines TRBV4-2 with TRBJ2-1; 9 nucleotides align to TRBD2. The CDR3 has 16 residues. Germline assignment: CDR1 LGHNA and CDR2 YNFKEQ. V gave up 3 bases and J gave up 8 bases; unmatched junction bases: 11. The CDR3 is CASSHRGAGGPYEQFF. The CDR3 bases are TGTGCCAGCAGCCACAGGGGTGCGGGAGGGCCATATGAGCAGTTCTTC.

The J gene is TRBJ2-1, the V gene TRBV6-5; unclear D gene. CDR3 length equals 12 residues. Trimming removed 0 bases at V and 10 bases at J, with 7 bases between. Germline CDR1 reads MNHEY; CDR2 reads SVGAGI. CDR3 sequence (DNA): TGTGCCAGCAGTTACTCAGGAAGGGAGCAGTTCTTC. Amino acid sequence: CASSYSGREQFF.

The gene calls are TRBV20-1 and TRBJ1-5, with D uncertain. Trimming pared 6 bases from V and 4 bases from J, leaving 16 bases between. In germline, CDR1 is DFQATT, CDR2 SNEGSKA (reference sequence). There are 14 residues in the CDR3. The CDR3 DNA sequence: TGCAGTGCCCTGACCGACGGACTGAATCAGCCCCAGCATTTT. It specifies CSALTDGLNQPQHF.

This clonotype has just a few counts. V and J are TRBV5-5 and TRBJ2-7; 11 bases map to TRBD2. The CDR3 is 16 residues long. Per germline, CDR1 SGHKS and CDR2 YYEKEE (reference sequence). V lost 4 bases, J lost 7 bases, and 13 bases stayed unmatched. The CDR3 DNA sequence: TGTGCCAGCAGCACGCTGACTAGCGGGACAACGGGGGAGCAGTACTTC. Residues: CASSTLTSGTTGEQYF.

The CDR3 nucleotides are TGTGCCAGCTCGAGAACAGGGGGCTCTTACGAGCAGTACTTC. This encodes CASSRTGGSYEQYF. This chain uses TRBV27 with TRBJ2-7, with 9 bases identical to TRBD1. V lost 8 bases, J lost 4 bases, and 9 bases stayed unmatched. Germline V CDR1 and CDR2: MNHEY, SMNVEV (reference sequence). CDR3 length: 14 amino acids.

This clonotype was seen only a few times. DNA for the CDR3: TGTGCCTGGGGGGGAACCAGCGGGGGTTCTTGGGAGCAGTACTTC. This encodes CAWGGTSGGSWEQYF. The chain combines TRBV30 with TRBJ2-7, with TRBD2 identical over 8 bases. V gave up 5 bases and J gave up 7 bases; unmatched junction bases: 16. The CDR3 consists of 15 residues. Germline values: CDR1 GTSNPN, CDR2 SVGIG (reference sequence).

The chain joins TRBV11-1 to TRBJ2-1; D is uncertain. This CDR3 is built from 13 residues. V gave up 2 bases and J gave up 6 bases, with 8 bases separating them. Germline loops: CDR1 SGHAT, CDR2 FQDESV (reference sequence). The CDR3 nucleotides are TGTGCCAGCAGCTTAATACCGGGCAATGAGCAGTTCTTC. As protein: CASSLIPGNEQFF.